These T cell receptor beta chains were read from a single sample in a study of cytomegalovirus exposure and HLA in healthy donors. Libraries were prepared by immunoSEQ multiplex PCR; TCRdb keeps only in-frame clonotypes and omits some of them. The sample yields about 200,000 clones, approximately 79% seen once. The specimen was PBMCs. Receptors were obtained from a man between 45 and 60 years old in good health and CMV-seronegative. CDR3s include the opening cysteine and the closing phenylalanine or tryptophan. The D gene is left open where the match is weak. The listing skips clone size in some rows; elsewhere it reads once, few, many or a size class.

cdr3_nt	cdr3_aa	clone_size	d_call	v_call	j_call
TGTGCCAGCAGTTTCAGTACTAGCGGGAGCTATGAGCAGTTCTTC	CASSFSTSGSYEQFF	NA	TRBD2	TRBV28	TRBJ2-1
TGTGCCAGCATCCCAGTTCGCGGGGACAGGGTCCATCAGCCCCAGCATTTT	CASIPVRGDRVHQPQHF	NA	TRBD1	TRBV28	TRBJ1-5
TGTGCCAGCAGCTCTCTGGGGGCGGGAGCACCACTCGAGCAGTACTTC	CASSSLGAGAPLEQYF	many	NA	TRBV5-8	TRBJ2-7
TGTGCCAGCATTGGGACAGGGAACACTGAAGCTTTCTTT	CASIGTGNTEAFF	few	TRBD1	TRBV6-4	TRBJ1-1
TGTGCCAGCAGTTCTACGACCGGGACAGGGAGGAGGTACGAGCAGTACTTC	CASSSTTGTGRRYEQYF	NA	TRBD1	TRBV27	TRBJ2-7
TGTGCCAGCAGCGTAGACAGGGGCTTCTACAATGAGCAGTTCTTC	CASSVDRGFYNEQFF	NA	TRBD1	TRBV9	TRBJ2-1
TGTGCCAGCTCACCACCGGACAGGGTATCGGGAAATCAGCCCCAGCATTTT	CASSPPDRVSGNQPQHF	NA	TRBD1	TRBV18	TRBJ1-5
TGTGCCAGCAGCTTAATAGGTAGCGGGAGTATAGATACGCAGTATTTT	CASSLIGSGSIDTQYF	NA	TRBD2	TRBV7-3	TRBJ2-3
TGTGCCAGCTCACCATTGGCTAGCGGGAGTAACGGGGAGCTGTTTTTT	CASSPLASGSNGELFF	NA	TRBD2	TRBV18	TRBJ2-2
TGTGCCAGCATCCTACAGGGGGCGCTTGCTGAAGCTTTCTTT	CASILQGALAEAFF	NA	TRBD1	TRBV2	TRBJ1-1
TGTGCCAGCAGTTTAAGGGAGACGGGAACAGATACGCAGTATTTT	CASSLRETGTDTQYF	NA	NA	TRBV27	TRBJ2-3
TGTGCCAGCAAGGGCAGGGGGCTATGGGAGACCCAGTACTTC	CASKGRGLWETQYF	NA	TRBD1	TRBV2	TRBJ2-5
TGTGCCTGGGGTTCCGGGACACCGGGGAGCATTCAGTACTTC	CAWGSGTPGSIQYF	NA	NA	TRBV30	TRBJ2-4
TGTGCCTGGAGTCTACAGGGGGACTATGGCTACACCTTC	CAWSLQGDYGYTF	NA	TRBD1	TRBV30	TRBJ1-2
TGTGCCAGTAGTATAGGACAGGGGATAAGCACAGATACGCAGTATTTT	CASSIGQGISTDTQYF	NA	TRBD1	TRBV19	TRBJ2-3
TGCGCCAGCAGCCGGTTAGCGGGGGCCAGCACAGATACGCAGTATTTT	CASSRLAGASTDTQYF	NA	TRBD2	TRBV4-1	TRBJ2-3
TGTGCCAGCAGCTTAGGGGCTAGCGGGAGGCTCTACAATGAGCAGTTCTTC	CASSLGASGRLYNEQFF	NA	TRBD2	TRBV11-3	TRBJ2-1
TGTGCCAGCAGTTTGGGACCGCTAGGGGGCGCCTACGAGCAGTACTTC	CASSLGPLGGAYEQYF	NA	TRBD1	TRBV28	TRBJ2-7
TGTGCCTGGAGTGTAGGGGCTAGCGGACAAGAGACCCAGTACTTC	CAWSVGASGQETQYF	NA	TRBD2	TRBV30	TRBJ2-5
TGCGCCAGCAGCTTGGCCCGTGGGACAGGGGGAGATACGCAGTATTTT	CASSLARGTGGDTQYF	NA	TRBD1	TRBV5-1	TRBJ2-3
TGCGCCAGCAGCCAAGGACAGCGGGTGAACACCGGGGAGCTGTTTTTT	CASSQGQRVNTGELFF	NA	NA	TRBV4-1	TRBJ2-2
TGTGCCAGCAGCTCCCTGCCGGGAGGGCGCGACAATGAGCAGTTCTTC	CASSSLPGGRDNEQFF	NA	TRBD2	TRBV7-9	TRBJ2-1
TGTGCCAGCAGCAGGGGAATTAGCACAGATACGCAGTATTTT	CASSRGISTDTQYF	NA	NA	TRBV6-6	TRBJ2-3
TGTGCCAGCTCACCACCGACGGGATACTCTGGGGCCAACGTCCTGACTTTC	CASSPPTGYSGANVLTF	few	NA	TRBV18	TRBJ2-6
TGTGCCAGCAGCTTAACCCCGGGACTCAACACCGGGGAGCTGTTTTTT	CASSLTPGLNTGELFF	once	NA	TRBV7-3	TRBJ2-2
TGTGCCAGCTCACAGATCGACGGAGAAGGAAACACCATATATTTT	CASSQIDGEGNTIYF	once	NA	TRBV18	TRBJ1-3
TGTGCCAGCAGTTCCCCAGGTGGTTTGCAGTACTTC	CASSSPGGLQYF	few	NA	TRBV6-1	TRBJ2-7
TGTGCCAGCAGCCTTAGCGGGAGTGGTCAAGAGACCCAGTACTTC	CASSLSGSGQETQYF	few	TRBD2	TRBV5-4	TRBJ2-5
TGCGCCAGCAGCTTGGAAGCGGCAGGAAAACTGTTTTTT	CASSLEAAGKLFF	NA	NA	TRBV5-1	TRBJ1-4
TGTGCCAGCAGCCCTCCCGGGACAGGGGAGCAGTACTTC	CASSPPGTGEQYF	NA	TRBD1	TRBV9	TRBJ2-7
TGTGCCAGCAGCTTAACGGGGACTAGCGGGAGAACAGATACGCAGTATTTT	CASSLTGTSGRTDTQYF	NA	TRBD2	TRBV7-3	TRBJ2-3
TGTGCCAGCGCTGGCCGTTCTTTCGAGCAGTACTTC	CASAGRSFEQYF	NA	NA	TRBV27	TRBJ2-7
TGTGCCAGCAGTTACTCCCTAGCGGGAGCCACCGGGGAGCTGTTTTTT	CASSYSLAGATGELFF	NA	TRBD2	TRBV6-5	TRBJ2-2
TGTGTCAGCAGCCAGACAGGGGGCCGGGACGAGCAGTACTTC	CVSSQTGGRDEQYF	NA	TRBD1	TRBV4-2	TRBJ2-7
TGTGCCAGCAGCTTAGCGAGGGCAGTACTCGGCTATGAGCAGTTCTTC	CASSLARAVLGYEQFF	once	NA	TRBV7-2	TRBJ2-1
TGCGCCAGCAGCCAAGATAGGGGCTCCTACAATGAGCAGTTCTTC	CASSQDRGSYNEQFF	NA	NA	TRBV4-1	TRBJ2-1
TGTGCCAGCACCCGGACAGGGAAAATATACGAGCAGTACTTC	CASTRTGKIYEQYF	NA	TRBD1	TRBV6-1	TRBJ2-7
TGCAGCGTTACACAGGGAAATCAGCCCCAGCATTTT	CSVTQGNQPQHF	few	NA	TRBV29-1	TRBJ1-5
TGTGCCAGCAGGGCCTCCGGGGGGGGCGAGAACACTGAAGCTTTCTTT	CASRASGGGENTEAFF	NA	NA	TRBV7-9	TRBJ1-1
TGTGCCAGCAGTGGGGACTCAGATACGCAGTATTTT	CASSGDSDTQYF	NA	NA	TRBV6-1	TRBJ2-3
TGTGCCAGCAGATCACTAGCGGGCCCCTACAATGAGCAGTTCTTC	CASRSLAGPYNEQFF	NA	TRBD2	TRBV6-1	TRBJ2-1
TGTGCCAGCACTGGGGGTTGGGACAGGAAGGGGCCCCAGCATTTT	CASTGGWDRKGPQHF	NA	TRBD1	TRBV2	TRBJ1-5
TGTGCCATATCAGGACAGACAAAGCAAGAGACCCAGTACTTC	CAISGQTKQETQYF	NA	NA	TRBV2	TRBJ2-5
TGTGCCAGCAGCAGACTTACCGGGACAGTTCCCTCCCCCTATGGCCACACCTTC	CASSRLTGTVPSPYGHTF	NA	TRBD1	TRBV7-9	TRBJ1-2
TGTGCCAGCAGTGAAGGGTGGGGGGACGAAAAACTGTTTTTT	CASSEGWGDEKLFF	NA	NA	TRBV6-1	TRBJ1-4
TGTGCCAGCAGGCCCCCCCCCGGTGAAGCTTTCTTT	CASRPPPGEAFF	NA	NA	TRBV27	TRBJ1-1
TGTGCCAGCAGCCCTCCGGGCCGGGGGAATGAAAAACTGTTTTTT	CASSPPGRGNEKLFF	NA	NA	TRBV7-9	TRBJ1-4
TGTGCCAGCAGCGAACAGGGAACCGGGGAGCTGTTTTTT	CASSEQGTGELFF	NA	NA	TRBV14	TRBJ2-2
TGTGCCAGCAGTCGGGACAGGGCGCAGTATGGCTACACCTTC	CASSRDRAQYGYTF	NA	TRBD1	TRBV28	TRBJ1-2
TGTGCCAGCAGTGAGCGGGAAATGAACACTGAAGCTTTCTTT	CASSEREMNTEAFF	NA	NA	TRBV2	TRBJ1-1
TGTGCCAGCAGCAATTGGGGGGGCCAAGAGACCCAGTACTTC	CASSNWGGQETQYF	NA	TRBD2	TRBV5-6	TRBJ2-5
TGTGCCAGCAGTTTCGAGTCCCCTAACTACAATGAGCAGTTCTTC	CASSFESPNYNEQFF	NA	NA	TRBV27	TRBJ2-1
TGTGCCAGTAGTATTGAACAGGGGGTGCTTGCGAACACTGAAGCTTTCTTT	CASSIEQGVLANTEAFF	NA	TRBD1	TRBV19	TRBJ1-1
TGCGCCAGCAGCGCTTCAACAGGGATCTATGGCTACACCTTC	CASSASTGIYGYTF	NA	NA	TRBV5-1	TRBJ1-2
TGTGCCAGCAGCGACCTACGACAGAACTACGAGCAGTACTTC	CASSDLRQNYEQYF	NA	NA	TRBV28	TRBJ2-7